This T cell receptor beta chain is from a study of graft-versus-host responses after intestinal transplantation. Overall study: Anti-thymocyte globulin was used for induction in all recipients, who then took tacrolimus and steroids for approximately 3 years. Points from the study as a whole: Analysis identified GvH clones in recipient marrow, with some appearing first in ileum or blood.

The CDR3 has 14 amino acids. The germline gives CDR1 MDHEN, CDR2 SYDVKM. Trimming removed 5 bases at V and 4 bases at J, with 12 bases between. Libraries were prepared by immunoSEQ multiplex PCR; TCRdb keeps only in-frame clonotypes and omits some of them. The profile shows 84,000 or so clones, 82% of them singletons. On this clone: Its target is not known.

V is TRBV28 and J is TRBJ1-5, with TRBD1 as a possible D gene (6 bases). The TCR comes from a human donor who received an intestinal transplant. The starting material was unstimulated CD4+ T cells sorted from spleen or lymph node cells, obtained before intestinal transplant. In DNA, the CDR3 is TGTGCCAGCAGTAGGACAGTCCAAAATCAGCCCCAGCATTTT. Amino acid sequence: CASSRTVQNQPQHF.